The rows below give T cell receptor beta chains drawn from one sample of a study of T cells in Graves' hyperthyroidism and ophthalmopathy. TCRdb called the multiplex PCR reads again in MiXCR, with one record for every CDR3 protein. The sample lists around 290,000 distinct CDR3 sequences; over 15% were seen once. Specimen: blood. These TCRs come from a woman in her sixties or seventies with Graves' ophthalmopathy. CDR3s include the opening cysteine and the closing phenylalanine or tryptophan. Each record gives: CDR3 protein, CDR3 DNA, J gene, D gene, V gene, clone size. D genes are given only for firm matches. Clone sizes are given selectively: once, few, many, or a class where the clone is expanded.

CDR3aa: CASSQDPNAATNEKLFF
CDR3nt: TGTGCCAGCAGCCAAGATCCGAACGCCGCAACTAATGAAAAACTGTTTTTT
j_gene: TRBJ1-4
d_gene: -
v_gene: TRBV3-1
abundance: many

CDR3aa: CASSFEASGYNEQFF
CDR3nt: TGTGCCAGCAGTTTTGAGGCTAGCGGATACAATGAGCAGTTCTTC
j_gene: TRBJ2-1
d_gene: TRBD2
v_gene: TRBV27
abundance: many

CDR3aa: CASSYPRTGYSPQPQHF
CDR3nt: TGTGCCAGCAGTTACCCACGGACGGGTTATAGCCCTCAGCCCCAGCATTTT
j_gene: TRBJ1-5
d_gene: -
v_gene: TRBV6-2/TRBV6-3
abundance: few

CDR3aa: CASRGAGGVTGELFF
CDR3nt: TGTGCCAGTAGAGGAGCGGGAGGTGTCACCGGGGAGCTGTTTTTT
j_gene: TRBJ2-2
d_gene: TRBD2
v_gene: TRBV19
abundance: many

CDR3aa: CASSDRTDQPEKLFF
CDR3nt: TGTGCCAGCTCGGACAGGACAGATCAACCTGAAAAACTGTTTTTT
j_gene: TRBJ1-4
d_gene: TRBD1
v_gene: TRBV18
abundance: many

CDR3aa: CASSLFCDDEAFF
CDR3nt: TGTGCCAGCAGCTTATTCTGCGACGATGAAGCTTTCTTT
j_gene: TRBJ1-1
d_gene: -
v_gene: TRBV7-6
abundance: -

CDR3aa: CASTPNPGNSPLHF
CDR3nt: TGTGCCAGCACCCCCAACCCGGGGAATTCACCCCTCCACTTT
j_gene: TRBJ1-6
d_gene: -
v_gene: TRBV6-4
abundance: few

CDR3aa: CSARGTSGSGEQYF
CDR3nt: TGCAGTGCTAGGGGGACTAGCGGATCGGGGGAGCAGTACTTC
j_gene: TRBJ2-7
d_gene: TRBD2
v_gene: TRBV20-1
abundance: many

CDR3aa: CNTAARAADGYTF
CDR3nt: TGCAATACCGCCGCCAGGGCGGCGGATGGCTACACCTTC
j_gene: TRBJ1-2
d_gene: -
v_gene: TRBV20-1
abundance: many

CDR3aa: CASSWANGQIGYTF
CDR3nt: TGTGCCAGCAGTTGGGCTAACGGACAGATTGGCTACACCTTC
j_gene: TRBJ1-2
d_gene: -
v_gene: TRBV28
abundance: many

CDR3aa: CASSPYRSSYNSPLHF
CDR3nt: TGTGCCAGCAGCCCCTATAGGAGCTCCTATAATTCACCCCTCCACTTT
j_gene: TRBJ1-6
d_gene: -
v_gene: TRBV11-2
abundance: -

CDR3aa: CASSLEPGRQYF
CDR3nt: TGTGCCAGCAGCTTAGAACCCGGTAGACAGTATTTT
j_gene: TRBJ2-3
d_gene: -
v_gene: TRBV13
abundance: many

CDR3aa: CASIESGNHEQYF
CDR3nt: TGTGCCAGCATTGAGTCAGGGAACCACGAGCAGTACTTC
j_gene: TRBJ2-7
d_gene: -
v_gene: TRBV28
abundance: many

CDR3aa: CAISENRKYSYEQYF
CDR3nt: TGTGCCATCAGTGAGAACAGAAAATATTCCTACGAGCAGTACTTC
j_gene: TRBJ2-7
d_gene: -
v_gene: TRBV10-3
abundance: many

CDR3aa: CSVMGTAATNEKLFF
CDR3nt: TGCAGCGTAATGGGGACAGCCGCAACTAATGAAAAACTGTTTTTT
j_gene: TRBJ1-4
d_gene: TRBD1
v_gene: TRBV29-1
abundance: few

CDR3aa: CASSIWGGDGANVLTF
CDR3nt: TGTGCCAGTAGTATTTGGGGGGGAGATGGGGCCAACGTCCTGACTTTC
j_gene: TRBJ2-6
d_gene: TRBD2
v_gene: TRBV19
abundance: -

CDR3aa: CSATQRAAGGREQFF
CDR3nt: TGCAGTGCCACTCAACGTGCGGCGGGAGGCCGTGAGCAGTTCTTC
j_gene: TRBJ2-1
d_gene: TRBD2
v_gene: TRBV20-1
abundance: many

CDR3aa: CASSRRVSNQPQHF
CDR3nt: TGTGCCAGCAGCCGCCGGGTCTCCAATCAGCCCCAGCATTTT
j_gene: TRBJ1-5
d_gene: -
v_gene: TRBV7-2
abundance: few

CDR3aa: CASSLVRWLTDTQYF
CDR3nt: TGTGCCAGCAGCTTGGTACGTTGGCTGACAGATACGCAGTATTTT
j_gene: TRBJ2-3
d_gene: -
v_gene: TRBV5-8
abundance: many

CDR3aa: CASSPRTGVWETQYF
CDR3nt: TGTGCCAGCTCACCCCGGACAGGGGTTTGGGAGACCCAGTACTTC
j_gene: TRBJ2-5
d_gene: TRBD1
v_gene: TRBV18
abundance: many

CDR3aa: CASSPGAGYFEAFF
CDR3nt: TGTGCCAGCAGTCCCGGCGCAGGTTACTTTGAAGCTTTCTTT
j_gene: TRBJ1-1
d_gene: -
v_gene: TRBV6-2/TRBV6-3
abundance: many

CDR3aa: CASSRTDTAEGAGTEAFF
CDR3nt: TGTGCCAGCTCACGGACTGATACCGCGGAGGGTGCGGGCACTGAAGCTTTCTTT
j_gene: TRBJ1-1
d_gene: -
v_gene: TRBV18
abundance: many

CDR3aa: CASSLAPGLAGGYEQYF
CDR3nt: TGTGCCAGCAGCTTAGCCCCGGGACTAGCGGGAGGCTACGAGCAGTACTTC
j_gene: TRBJ2-7
d_gene: TRBD2
v_gene: TRBV13
abundance: few

CDR3aa: CASSLTGGLNTGELFF
CDR3nt: TGTGCCAGCAGCTTGACGGGGGGCCTGAACACCGGGGAGCTGTTTTTT
j_gene: TRBJ2-2
d_gene: -
v_gene: TRBV5-5
abundance: -

CDR3aa: CASNLQGNEQFF
CDR3nt: TGTGCCAGCAATCTACAGGGAAATGAGCAGTTCTTC
j_gene: TRBJ2-1
d_gene: -
v_gene: TRBV28
abundance: many

CDR3aa: CASSFWVQVPETEAFF
CDR3nt: TGTGCCAGCAGTTTTTGGGTACAGGTACCGGAGACTGAAGCTTTCTTT
j_gene: TRBJ1-1
d_gene: -
v_gene: TRBV6-1
abundance: few

CDR3aa: CASSEQGKHSYEQYF
CDR3nt: TGTGCCAGCAGCGAACAGGGGAAACACTCCTACGAGCAGTACTTC
j_gene: TRBJ2-7
d_gene: TRBD1
v_gene: TRBV27
abundance: many

CDR3aa: CASSLGPGTGLNEQFF
CDR3nt: TGTGCCAGCAGCTTAGGACCGGGGACAGGGCTCAATGAGCAGTTCTTC
j_gene: TRBJ2-1
d_gene: TRBD1
v_gene: TRBV11-2
abundance: many

CDR3aa: CASSRNRGETQYF
CDR3nt: TGTGCCAGCAGTCGGAACAGGGGTGAGACCCAGTACTTC
j_gene: TRBJ2-5
d_gene: TRBD1
v_gene: TRBV6-1
abundance: few

CDR3aa: CASSERAGSGVYGYTF
CDR3nt: TGTGCCAGCAGTGAACGGGCAGGGTCGGGGGTCTATGGCTACACCTTC
j_gene: TRBJ1-2
d_gene: -
v_gene: TRBV6-1
abundance: many

CDR3aa: CASSFPGAQGEQYF
CDR3nt: TGTGCCAGCAGTTTCCCAGGGGCGCAGGGGGAGCAGTACTTC
j_gene: TRBJ2-7
d_gene: -
v_gene: TRBV27
abundance: many

CDR3aa: CASSEDTGYTNEQFF
CDR3nt: TGTGCCAGCAGTGAAGACACAGGGTATACGAATGAGCAGTTCTTC
j_gene: TRBJ2-1
d_gene: -
v_gene: TRBV6-1
abundance: many

CDR3aa: CASTPELVSYEQYF
CDR3nt: TGTGCCAGCACCCCCGAACTAGTCTCCTACGAGCAGTACTTC
j_gene: TRBJ2-7
d_gene: -
v_gene: TRBV11-2
abundance: many

CDR3aa: CASARTVSSPLHF
CDR3nt: TGTGCCAGCGCGCGGACTGTTAGCTCACCCCTCCACTTT
j_gene: TRBJ1-6
d_gene: -
v_gene: TRBV2
abundance: many

CDR3aa: CASSYAGSRIYGYTF
CDR3nt: TGTGCCAGCAGTTACGCCGGGAGTCGGATCTATGGCTACACCTTC
j_gene: TRBJ1-2
d_gene: -
v_gene: TRBV6-2/TRBV6-3
abundance: -

CDR3aa: CASSFGLDSVGGYTF
CDR3nt: TGTGCCAGCAGCTTTGGACTTGATTCAGTTGGGGGCTACACCTTC
j_gene: TRBJ1-2
d_gene: -
v_gene: TRBV5-5
abundance: few

CDR3aa: CASSGLATDTQYF
CDR3nt: TGCGCCAGCAGCGGACTAGCAACAGATACGCAGTATTTT
j_gene: TRBJ2-3
d_gene: TRBD2
v_gene: TRBV10-1
abundance: many

CDR3aa: CASSYPYGSNTGELFF
CDR3nt: TGTGCCAGCAGTTACCCCTACGGGAGTAACACCGGGGAGCTGTTTTTT
j_gene: TRBJ2-2
d_gene: -
v_gene: TRBV6-5
abundance: many

CDR3aa: CSVQLAGRTEAFF
CDR3nt: TGCAGCGTTCAATTGGCGGGACGCACTGAAGCTTTCTTT
j_gene: TRBJ1-1
d_gene: -
v_gene: TRBV29-1
abundance: many

CDR3aa: CASSQVRGQLFYEQYF
CDR3nt: TGTGCCAGCAGCCAAGTGAGGGGCCAGCTATTTTACGAGCAGTACTTC
j_gene: TRBJ2-7
d_gene: -
v_gene: TRBV3-1
abundance: -

CDR3aa: CSARDLYSGANVLTF
CDR3nt: TGCAGTGCTAGAGATCTTTACTCTGGGGCCAACGTCCTGACTTTC
j_gene: TRBJ2-6
d_gene: -
v_gene: TRBV20-1
abundance: -

CDR3aa: CATVPAAAPNSPLHF
CDR3nt: TGTGCCACGGTACCAGCAGCCGCCCCGAATTCACCCCTCCACTTT
j_gene: TRBJ1-6
d_gene: -
v_gene: TRBV28
abundance: few

CDR3aa: CSARDTLAGLYEQYF
CDR3nt: TGCAGTGCTAGAGATACCCTAGCGGGGTTATACGAGCAGTACTTC
j_gene: TRBJ2-7
d_gene: TRBD2
v_gene: TRBV20-1
abundance: -

CDR3aa: CASGLALGLGYEQYF
CDR3nt: TGTGCCAGTGGACTAGCGCTGGGACTAGGGTACGAGCAGTACTTC
j_gene: TRBJ2-7
d_gene: TRBD2
v_gene: TRBV7-9
abundance: -

CDR3aa: CASSTAGGSYEQYF
CDR3nt: TGTGCCAGCAGTACGGCGGGAGGATCCTACGAGCAGTACTTC
j_gene: TRBJ2-7
d_gene: TRBD2
v_gene: TRBV27
abundance: many

CDR3aa: CASSQPDRGREQYF
CDR3nt: TGTGCCAGCAGCCAACCCGACAGGGGGCGCGAGCAGTACTTC
j_gene: TRBJ2-7
d_gene: TRBD1
v_gene: TRBV11-2
abundance: -

CDR3aa: CASTRNVANTEAFF
CDR3nt: TGTGCCAGCACCCGAAACGTAGCTAACACTGAAGCTTTCTTT
j_gene: TRBJ1-1
d_gene: -
v_gene: TRBV6-2/TRBV6-3
abundance: few

CDR3aa: CSARDPGLGWYNEQFF
CDR3nt: TGCAGTGCTAGAGATCCGGGACTAGGTTGGTACAATGAGCAGTTCTTC
j_gene: TRBJ2-1
d_gene: TRBD2
v_gene: TRBV20-1
abundance: many

CDR3aa: CASSSLKDRGTQYF
CDR3nt: TGTGCCAGCAGTTCACTGAAGGACAGGGGAACCCAGTACTTC
j_gene: TRBJ2-5
d_gene: TRBD1
v_gene: TRBV28
abundance: -

CDR3aa: CASSLGTYGADTQYF
CDR3nt: TGTGCCAGCAGCTTAGGGACGTATGGGGCAGATACGCAGTATTTT
j_gene: TRBJ2-3
d_gene: -
v_gene: TRBV11-2
abundance: many

CDR3aa: CASSGKTGPTEAFF
CDR3nt: TGTGCCAGCAGCGGAAAGACAGGGCCCACTGAAGCTTTCTTT
j_gene: TRBJ1-1
d_gene: TRBD1
v_gene: TRBV9
abundance: -

CDR3aa: CASSRRDPRDEQYF
CDR3nt: TGTGCCAGCAGCCGTCGGGATCCACGGGACGAGCAGTACTTC
j_gene: TRBJ2-7
d_gene: -
v_gene: TRBV3-1
abundance: few

CDR3aa: CASSKVADTQYF
CDR3nt: TGTGCCAGCAGTAAGGTTGCGGATACGCAGTATTTT
j_gene: TRBJ2-3
d_gene: -
v_gene: TRBV12-3/TRBV12-4
abundance: many